The clone carrying this T cell receptor (beta chain) was found a few times. This sample was taken from a study of CD8 T cells in ankylosing spondylitis. Using its own MiXCR run on the 5' RACE reads, TCRdb lists one record per CDR3 protein. The sample lists about 200,000 distinct CDR3 sequences; roughly 24% were seen once. The TCR sequence derives from a male donor with ankylosing spondylitis or in good health (not recorded which). The material sequenced was blood, either unsorted or a sorted T cell fraction (not recorded which).

The CDR3 spells CASRYSPMETQYF. CDR3 bases: TGTGCCAGTAGGTATTCTCCTATGGAGACCCAGTACTTC. The chain has TRBV12-3 or TRBV12-4 and TRBJ2-5; the D is unclear. This CDR3 contains 13 residues. The V gene lost 9 bases and the J gene lost 5 bases, with 16 bases spanning the gap.